Following are 2 T cell receptor beta chains from one sample sequenced in a study of blood T cell repertoires in COVID-19. Data came from immunoSEQ multiplex PCR; TCRdb stores just in-frame clones and leaves some out. The sample contains around 310,000 clones, roughly 89% of which appear only once. Sequenced: peripheral blood. These receptors all come from a woman in her forties with COVID-19, enrolled during active disease.

This clone was detected a few times. The rearrangement uses TRBV28 and TRBJ2-1, with 16 bases fitting TRBD2. The CDR3 consists of 19 residues. Germline V gene lookup returns CDR1 MDHEN and CDR2 SYDVKM. The V and J ends lost 7 bases and 4 bases, in that order; junction bases with no gene match: 13. In DNA, the CDR3 is TGTGCCAGCAAAGGTGACCCGGGACTAGCGGGGGGGCTATACAATGAGCAGTTCTTC. Its translation: CASKGDPGLAGGLYNEQFF.

The CDR3 coding sequence is TGTGCCAGCAGCCAAGCGGGAGGACGTACCACCTACAATGAGCAGTTCTTC. Protein product: CASSQAGGRTTYNEQFF. The rearrangement joins TRBV4-2 to TRBJ2-1; 7 bases align to TRBD2. Germline CDR1 is LGHNA and CDR2 is YNFKEQ. CDR3 size: 17 residues. J lost 2 bases, V lost 1 base, and 8 bases had no gene match.